Below, 16 T cell receptor beta chains from the same sample are listed, as sequenced in a study of cytomegalovirus exposure and HLA in healthy donors. The repertoire was sequenced with immunoSEQ multiplex PCR; TCRdb's copy has only in-frame clones and lacks some. The sample holds fewer than 200,000 clones, roughly 90% seen once. Material: PBMCs. These receptor sequences come from a woman under 30 in good health and CMV-seronegative.

V usage is TRBV2 and J usage is TRBJ1-5; 7 nucleotides match TRBD1. J gave up 1 base and V 3 bases, and 3 bases lay outside the gene matches. Germline loops: CDR1 SNHLY, CDR2 FYNNEI. This CDR3 is 15 amino acids long. The CDR3 sequence: CASSDLTGSNQPQHF. Written as DNA, the CDR3 is TGTGCCAGCAGTGACTTGACAGGGAGCAATCAGCCCCAGCATTTT.

This chain uses TRBV7-9 with TRBJ2-1; 9 bases line up with TRBD1. Germline CDR1 SEHNR, CDR2 FQNEAQ (reference sequence). This CDR3 comprises 17 residues. The V gene end was trimmed by 4 bases and the J gene end by 2 bases; junction bases not matched to a gene: 9. DNA of the CDR3: TGTGCCAGCAGCTCAACCAGGACAGGGGACACCTACAATGAGCAGTTCTTC. Translating it yields CASSSTRTGDTYNEQFF.

J is TRBJ1-4 and V is TRBV5-1, with 11 bases fitting TRBD1. V lost 1 base to trimming and J lost 7 bases; unmatched junction nucleotides: 3. CDR1 is SGHRS and CDR2 is YFSETQ in the germline V gene. There are 15 residues in the CDR3. CDR3 DNA: TGCGCCAGCAGCTTGAGAGGGACAGGGGGTGAAAAACTGTTTTTT. Protein: CASSLRGTGGEKLFF.

Regarding this clone: One end of the junction varies from germline; a read error may be responsible. Other nucleotide sequences from this sample produce the same CDR3. This chain links TRBV5-1 with TRBJ2-1; TRBD2 aligns across 9 bases. Germline values: CDR1 SGHRS, CDR2 YFSETQ. The CDR3 totals 18 residues. CDR3 DNA: TGCGCCAGCAGTTTGGCCGCCCCAACTAGCGGGCTCCACAATGAGCAGTTCTTC. Amino acids: CASSLAAPTSGLHNEQFF. The full variable domain, in which reference TRBV5-1 and TRBJ2-1 provide the parts outside the CDR3, is KAGVTQTPRYLIKTRGQQVTLSCSPISGHRSVSWYQQTPGQGLQFLFEYFSETQRNKGNFPGRFSGRQFSNSRSEMNVSTLELGDSALYLCASSLAAPTSGLHNEQFFGPGTRLTVL.

The rearrangement joins TRBV6-5 to TRBJ1-1, with D possibly TRBD1 on 6 matching bases. The CDR3 is made up of 15 amino acids. Between the trimmed V and J ends, which lost 5 bases and 1 base, there was a span of 14 bases. Germline loops: CDR1 MNHEY, CDR2 SVGAGI. The CDR3 reads CASSPRDIANTEAFF. CDR3 bases: TGTGCCAGCAGTCCCCGGGACATAGCGAACACTGAAGCTTTCTTT.

This rearrangement joins TRBV6-4 to TRBJ2-3; weak D call: TRBD1 (5 bases). The length of the CDR3 is 14 residues. Germline V gives CDR1 MRHNA, CDR2 SNTAGT. With 3 bases removed from V and 4 bases from J, the gap between germline ends came to 11 bases. The CDR3 loop reads CASSDGQGSDTQYF. CDR3 nucleotide sequence: TGTGCCAGCAGTGATGGGCAGGGTTCAGATACGCAGTATTTT.

The chain employs TRBV30 and TRBJ1-5; no clear D. Germline CDR1 GTSNPN, CDR2 SVGIG (reference sequence). Trimming pared 2 bases from V and 0 bases from J, leaving 14 bases between. This CDR3 spans 16 amino acids. The CDR3 loop is CAWSPGPGYSNQPQHF. The CDR3 DNA reads TGTGCCTGGAGTCCTGGGCCTGGGTATAGCAATCAGCCCCAGCATTTT.

The rearrangement joins TRBV9 to TRBJ1-6; TRBD1 matches 8 bases. CDR1 and CDR2 (germline): SGDLS, YYNGEE. V shed 0 bases, J shed 9 bases, and the junction held 5 bases outside the gene matches. This CDR3 comprises 15 residues. For the CDR3, the DNA is TGTGCCAGCAGCGTAGTAGGACAGGGCGGTTCACCCCTCCACTTT. The encoded protein is CASSVVGQGGSPLHF.

The chain uses TRBV7-6 and TRBJ2-7, with 11 bases aligning to TRBD1. The CDR3 spans 14 residues. The V and J ends lost 4 bases and 6 bases, in that order; junction bases with no gene match: 5. The V gene's germline CDR1 is SGHVS and CDR2 FNYEAQ. CDR3 DNA sequence: TGTGCCAGCAGCTCGGACAGGGGGCGATTCGAGCAGTACTTC. Amino acids: CASSSDRGRFEQYF.

This chain uses TRBV27 with TRBJ1-2; D is perhaps TRBD1 (6 bases). Germline V gene data show CDR1 as MNHEY and CDR2 as SMNVEV (reference sequence). V lost 6 bases and J 8 bases, leaving 28 bases between the germline ends. The CDR3 runs to 17 residues. This chain's CDR3 is CASRYRVDLFPQGGYTF. CDR3 nucleotide sequence: TGTGCCAGCAGGTACAGGGTAGACTTATTCCCTCAGGGGGGCTACACCTTC.

This clone came up once. This rearrangement joins TRBV7-6 to TRBJ2-1; 12 nucleotides match TRBD2. V dropped 5 bases and J dropped 6; count of bases not matched to a gene: 8. The V gene's germline CDR1 is SGHVS and CDR2 FNYEAQ. The CDR3 extends over 16 amino acids. The CDR3 sequence is CASSPRTSGVSNEQFF. CDR3 sequence (DNA): TGTGCCAGCAGCCCCCGGACTAGCGGGGTCTCCAATGAGCAGTTCTTC.

V and J are TRBV29-1 and TRBJ2-5; D remains ambiguous. Germline-derived CDR1 and CDR2 are SQVTM and ANQGSEA. CDR3 length equals 15 residues. V dropped 3 bases and J dropped 4 bases, with 18 bases sitting between them. The CDR3 here is CSVDPLTSERETQYF. Here the CDR3 DNA reads TGCAGCGTTGATCCCCTTACTTCAGAGCGAGAGACCCAGTACTTC.

The gene calls are TRBV19 and TRBJ1-3; D unclear. Trimming took 3 bases from V and 0 from J, leaving 6 bases between them. The length of the CDR3 is 14 residues. Germline V CDR1 and CDR2: LNHDA, SQIVND (reference sequence). The CDR3 here is CASSMRGSGNTIYF. DNA of the CDR3: TGTGCCAGTAGTATGCGGGGCTCTGGAAACACCATATATTTT.

The J gene is TRBJ2-7, the V gene TRBV6-5; 11 bases fit TRBD2. Germline values: CDR1 MNHEY, CDR2 SVGAGI. This CDR3 is 15 amino acids long. J was trimmed by 4 bases and V by 6 bases; bases with no gene match: 8. CDR3 DNA sequence: TGTGCCAGCAGGCCTCTAGCGGGAGGCGATTACGAGCAGTACTTC. It yields the protein CASRPLAGGDYEQYF.

This rearrangement joins TRBV6-6 to TRBJ2-3, with TRBD1 matching over 7 bases. Germline CDR1 MNHNY, CDR2 SVGAGI (reference sequence). The V and J ends lost 7 bases and 3 bases, in that order; junction bases with no gene match: 7. CDR3 length: 14 residues. The CDR3 DNA reads as TGTGCCAGCAAGGGGGCCGAGGAGACAGATACGCAGTATTTT. Protein: CASKGAEETDTQYF.

The rearrangement links TRBV25-1 to TRBJ1-1; 9 bases fit TRBD1. Germline V gene data show CDR1 as MGHDK and CDR2 as SYGVNS. This CDR3 is 16 amino acids long. The V segment lost 6 bases and the J segment 4 bases; nucleotides outside the gene matches: 12. CDR3 coding DNA: TGTGCCAGCAGCTCCCTAGGACAGGGGAGGGGCACTGAAGCTTTCTTT. Its protein is CASSSLGQGRGTEAFF. Using reference TRBV25-1 and TRBJ1-1 for the parts outside the CDR3, the full variable domain is EADIYQTPRYLVIGTGKKITLECSQTMGHDKMYWYQQDPGMELHLIHYSYGVNSTEKGDLSSESTVSRIRTEHFPLTLESARPSHTSQYLCASSSLGQGRGTEAFFGQGTRLTVV.